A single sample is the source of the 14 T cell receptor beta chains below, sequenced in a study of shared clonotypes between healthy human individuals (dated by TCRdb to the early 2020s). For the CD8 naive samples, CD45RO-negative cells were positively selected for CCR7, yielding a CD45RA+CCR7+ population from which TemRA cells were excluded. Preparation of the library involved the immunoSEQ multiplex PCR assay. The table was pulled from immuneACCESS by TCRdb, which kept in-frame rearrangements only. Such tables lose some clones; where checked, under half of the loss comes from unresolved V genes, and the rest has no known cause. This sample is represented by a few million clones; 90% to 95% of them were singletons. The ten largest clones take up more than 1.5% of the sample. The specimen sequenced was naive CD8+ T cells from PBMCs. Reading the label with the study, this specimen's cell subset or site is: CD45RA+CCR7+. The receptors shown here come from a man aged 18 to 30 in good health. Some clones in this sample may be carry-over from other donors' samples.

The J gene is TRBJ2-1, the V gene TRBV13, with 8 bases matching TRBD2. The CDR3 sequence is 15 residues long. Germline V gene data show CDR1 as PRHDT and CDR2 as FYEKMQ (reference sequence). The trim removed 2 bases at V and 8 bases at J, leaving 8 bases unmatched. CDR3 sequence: CASSLNLAGPDEQFF. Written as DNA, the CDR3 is TGTGCCAGCAGCTTAAACCTAGCGGGCCCCGATGAGCAGTTCTTC.

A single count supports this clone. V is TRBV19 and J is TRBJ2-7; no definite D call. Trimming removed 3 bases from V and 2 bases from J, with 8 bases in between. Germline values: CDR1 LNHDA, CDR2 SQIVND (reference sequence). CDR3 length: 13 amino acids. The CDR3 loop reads CASSMQLAYEQYF. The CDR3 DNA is TGTGCCAGTAGTATGCAATTGGCCTACGAGCAGTACTTC.

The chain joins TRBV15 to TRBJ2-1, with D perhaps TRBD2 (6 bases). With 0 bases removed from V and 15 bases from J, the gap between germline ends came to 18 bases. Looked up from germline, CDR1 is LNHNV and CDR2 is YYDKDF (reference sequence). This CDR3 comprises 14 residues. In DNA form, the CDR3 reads TGTGCCACCAGCAGAGATATGGGCAGCGGGTGGGCGTTCTTC. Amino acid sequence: CATSRDMGSGWAFF.

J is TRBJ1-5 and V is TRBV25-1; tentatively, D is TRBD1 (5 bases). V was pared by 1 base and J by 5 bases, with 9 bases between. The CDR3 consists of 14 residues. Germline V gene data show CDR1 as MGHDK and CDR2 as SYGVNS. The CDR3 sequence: CASSEFREDQPQHF. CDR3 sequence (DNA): TGTGCCAGCAGTGAATTCAGGGAGGATCAGCCCCAGCATTTT. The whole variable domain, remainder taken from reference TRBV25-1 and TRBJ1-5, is EADIYQTPRYLVIGTGKKITLECSQTMGHDKMYWYQQDPGMELHLIHYSYGVNSTEKGDLSSESTVSRIRTEHFPLTLESARPSHTSQYLCASSEFREDQPQHFGDGTRLSIL.

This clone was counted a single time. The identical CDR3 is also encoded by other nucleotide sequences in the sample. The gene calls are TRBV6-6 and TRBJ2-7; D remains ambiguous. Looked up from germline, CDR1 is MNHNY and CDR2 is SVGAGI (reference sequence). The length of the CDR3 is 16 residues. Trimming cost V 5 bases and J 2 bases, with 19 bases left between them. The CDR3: CASSQDETATPYEQYF. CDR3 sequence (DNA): TGTGCCAGCAGTCAAGATGAGACTGCCACCCCCTACGAGCAGTACTTC.

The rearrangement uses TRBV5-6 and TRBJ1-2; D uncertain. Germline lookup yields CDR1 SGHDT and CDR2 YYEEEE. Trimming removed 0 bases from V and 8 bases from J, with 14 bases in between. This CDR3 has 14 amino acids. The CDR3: CASSLAQSARGYTF. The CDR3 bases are TGTGCCAGCAGCTTGGCACAATCGGCTCGGGGCTACACCTTC.

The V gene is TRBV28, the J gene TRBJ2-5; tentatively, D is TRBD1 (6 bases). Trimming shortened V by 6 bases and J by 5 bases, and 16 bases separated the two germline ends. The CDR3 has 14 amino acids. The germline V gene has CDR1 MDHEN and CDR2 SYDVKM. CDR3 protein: CASRRDIQWETQYF. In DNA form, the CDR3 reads TGTGCCAGCAGACGGGACATCCAGTGGGAGACCCAGTACTTC.

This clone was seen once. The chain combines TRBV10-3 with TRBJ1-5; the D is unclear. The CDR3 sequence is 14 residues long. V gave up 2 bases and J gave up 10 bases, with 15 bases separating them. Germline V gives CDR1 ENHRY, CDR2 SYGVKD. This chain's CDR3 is CAISERAGQEPQHF. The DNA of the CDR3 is TGTGCCATCAGTGAGAGGGCAGGCCAGGAACCCCAGCATTTT.

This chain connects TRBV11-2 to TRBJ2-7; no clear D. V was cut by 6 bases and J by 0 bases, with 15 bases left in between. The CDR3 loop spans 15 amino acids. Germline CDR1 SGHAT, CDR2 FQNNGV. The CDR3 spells CASRVDGHLSYEQYF. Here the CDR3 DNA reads TGTGCCAGCAGAGTCGACGGTCACCTCTCCTACGAGCAGTACTTC.

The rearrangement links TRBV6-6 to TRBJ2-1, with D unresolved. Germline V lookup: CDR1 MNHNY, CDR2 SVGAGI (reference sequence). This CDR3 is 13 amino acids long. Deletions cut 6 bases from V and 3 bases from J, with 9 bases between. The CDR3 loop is CASSIGRYNEQFF. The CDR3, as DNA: TGTGCCAGCAGCATAGGGCGCTACAATGAGCAGTTCTTC.

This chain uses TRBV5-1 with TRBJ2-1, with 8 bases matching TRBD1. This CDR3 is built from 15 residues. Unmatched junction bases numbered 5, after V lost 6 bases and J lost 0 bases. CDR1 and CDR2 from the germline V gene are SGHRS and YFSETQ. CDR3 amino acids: CASTPGGSSYNEQFF. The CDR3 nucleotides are TGCGCCAGCACTCCAGGGGGCAGCTCCTACAATGAGCAGTTCTTC. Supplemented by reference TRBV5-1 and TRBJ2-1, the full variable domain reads KAGVTQTPRYLIKTRGQQVTLSCSPISGHRSVSWYQQTPGQGLQFLFEYFSETQRNKGNFPGRFSGRQFSNSRSEMNVSTLELGDSALYLCASTPGGSSYNEQFFGPGTRLTVL.

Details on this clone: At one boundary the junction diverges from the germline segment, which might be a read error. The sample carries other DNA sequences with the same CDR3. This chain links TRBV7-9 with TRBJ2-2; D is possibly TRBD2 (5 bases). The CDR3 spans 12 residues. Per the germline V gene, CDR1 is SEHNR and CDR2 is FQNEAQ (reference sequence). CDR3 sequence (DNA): TGTGCCAGCAGCCTAGCTATCGGGGAGCTGTTTTTT. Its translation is CASSLAIGELFF.

The CDR3 nucleotides are TGCAGCGTTGAAGGCTTGAGGACTAGCGGGAGGCATGAGCAGTTCTTC. It yields the protein CSVEGLRTSGRHEQFF. The rearrangement joins TRBV29-1 to TRBJ2-1; 14 nucleotides align to TRBD2. Germline V gene sequence: CDR1 SQVTM, CDR2 ANQGSEA. The CDR3 contains 16 residues. V shed 1 base and J 8 bases; nucleotides not matched to a gene: 7.

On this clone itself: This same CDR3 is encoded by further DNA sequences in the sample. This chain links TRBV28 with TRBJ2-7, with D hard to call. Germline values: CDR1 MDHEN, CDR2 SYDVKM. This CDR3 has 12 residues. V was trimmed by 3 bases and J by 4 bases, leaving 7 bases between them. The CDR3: CASSFGVYEQYF. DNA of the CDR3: TGTGCCAGCAGTTTTGGGGTTTACGAGCAGTACTTC.